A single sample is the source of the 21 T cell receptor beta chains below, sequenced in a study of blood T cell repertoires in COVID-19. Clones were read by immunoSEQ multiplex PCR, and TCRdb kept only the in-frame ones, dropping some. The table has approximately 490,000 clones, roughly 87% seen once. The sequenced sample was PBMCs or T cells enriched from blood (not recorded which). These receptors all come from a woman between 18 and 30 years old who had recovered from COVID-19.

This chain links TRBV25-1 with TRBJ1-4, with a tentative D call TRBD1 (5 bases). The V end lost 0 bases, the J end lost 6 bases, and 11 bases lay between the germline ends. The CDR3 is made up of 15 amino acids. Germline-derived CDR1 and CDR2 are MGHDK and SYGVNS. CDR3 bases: TGTGCCAGCAGTGAATATTTCCCAGGGTATGAAAAACTGTTTTTT. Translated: CASSEYFPGYEKLFF.

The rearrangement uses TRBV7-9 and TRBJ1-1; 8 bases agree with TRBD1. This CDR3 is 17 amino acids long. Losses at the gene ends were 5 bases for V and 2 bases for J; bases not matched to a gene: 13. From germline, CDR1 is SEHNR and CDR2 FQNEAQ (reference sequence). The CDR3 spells CASSPQVIQGVNTEAFF. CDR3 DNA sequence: TGTGCCAGCAGCCCCCAAGTCATACAGGGGGTAAACACTGAAGCTTTCTTT.

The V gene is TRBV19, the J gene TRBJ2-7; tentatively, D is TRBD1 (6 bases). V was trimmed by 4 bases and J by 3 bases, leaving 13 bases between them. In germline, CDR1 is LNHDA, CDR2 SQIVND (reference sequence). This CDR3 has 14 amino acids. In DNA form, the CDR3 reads TGTGCCAGTAGTAAAAAAACAGGGAACTACGAGCAGTACTTC. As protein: CASSKKTGNYEQYF.

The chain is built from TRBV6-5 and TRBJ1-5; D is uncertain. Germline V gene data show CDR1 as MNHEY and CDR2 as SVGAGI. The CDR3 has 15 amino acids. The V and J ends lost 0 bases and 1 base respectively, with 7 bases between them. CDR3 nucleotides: TGTGCCAGCAGTTACTCGCCCGGGAGCAATCAGCCCCAGCATTTT. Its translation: CASSYSPGSNQPQHF.

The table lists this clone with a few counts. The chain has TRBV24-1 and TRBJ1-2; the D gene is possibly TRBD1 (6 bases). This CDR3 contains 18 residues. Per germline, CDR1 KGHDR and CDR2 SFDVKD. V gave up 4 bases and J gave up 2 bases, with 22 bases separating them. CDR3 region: CATSDRTRTVNPNYGYTF. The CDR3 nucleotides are TGTGCCACCAGTGACCGAACCCGGACAGTGAATCCCAACTATGGCTACACCTTC.

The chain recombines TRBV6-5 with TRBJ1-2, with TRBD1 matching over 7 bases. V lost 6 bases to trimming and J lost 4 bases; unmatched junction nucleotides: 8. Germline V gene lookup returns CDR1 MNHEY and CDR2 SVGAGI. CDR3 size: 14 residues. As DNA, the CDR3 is TGTGCCAGCAGCGACACAGGGGCAAGCTATGGCTACACCTTC. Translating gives CASSDTGASYGYTF.

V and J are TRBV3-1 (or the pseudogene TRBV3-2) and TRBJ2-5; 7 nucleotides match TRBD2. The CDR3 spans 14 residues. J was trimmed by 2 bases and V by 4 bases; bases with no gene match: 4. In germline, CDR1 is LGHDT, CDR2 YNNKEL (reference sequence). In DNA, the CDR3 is TGTGCCAGCAGCCCCGGGGGGACTCAAGAGACCCAGTACTTC. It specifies CASSPGGTQETQYF.

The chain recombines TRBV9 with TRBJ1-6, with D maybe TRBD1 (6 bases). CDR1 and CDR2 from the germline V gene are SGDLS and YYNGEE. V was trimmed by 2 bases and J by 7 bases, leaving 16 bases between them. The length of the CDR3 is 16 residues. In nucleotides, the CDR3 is TGTGCCAGCAGCGTTGGAAACAGGGATAGGAATTCACCCCTCCACTTT. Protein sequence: CASSVGNRDRNSPLHF.

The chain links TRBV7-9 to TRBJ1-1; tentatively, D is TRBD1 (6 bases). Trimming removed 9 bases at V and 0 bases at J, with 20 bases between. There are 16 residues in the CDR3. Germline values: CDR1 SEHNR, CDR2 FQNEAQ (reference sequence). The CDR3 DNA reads TGTGCCAGTCGCGGTCACAGGGAAATAATGAACACTGAAGCTTTCTTT. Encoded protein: CASRGHREIMNTEAFF.

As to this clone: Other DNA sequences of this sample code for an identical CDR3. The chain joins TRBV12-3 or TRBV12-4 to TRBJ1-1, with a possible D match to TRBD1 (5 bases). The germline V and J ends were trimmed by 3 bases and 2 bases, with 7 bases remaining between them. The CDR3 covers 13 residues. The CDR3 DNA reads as TGTGCCAGCAGTTTTCAGGGTAACACTGAAGCTTTCTTT. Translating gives CASSFQGNTEAFF.

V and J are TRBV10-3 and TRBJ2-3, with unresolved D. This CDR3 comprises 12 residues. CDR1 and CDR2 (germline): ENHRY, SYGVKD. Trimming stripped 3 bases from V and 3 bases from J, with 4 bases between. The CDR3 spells CAISDTTDTQYF. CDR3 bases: TGTGCCATCAGTGACACTACAGATACGCAGTATTTT.

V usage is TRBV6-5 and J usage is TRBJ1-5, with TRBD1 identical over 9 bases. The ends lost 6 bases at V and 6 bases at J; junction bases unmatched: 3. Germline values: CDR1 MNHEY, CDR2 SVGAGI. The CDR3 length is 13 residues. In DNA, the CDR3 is TGTGCCAGCAGCTTGACAGGGGGTCAGCCCCAGCATTTT. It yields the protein CASSLTGGQPQHF.

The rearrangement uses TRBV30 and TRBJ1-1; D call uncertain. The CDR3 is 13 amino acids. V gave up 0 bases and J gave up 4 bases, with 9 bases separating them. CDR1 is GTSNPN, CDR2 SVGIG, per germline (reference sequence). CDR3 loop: CAWSVPGITEAFF. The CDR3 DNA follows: TGTGCCTGGAGTGTACCGGGGATCACTGAAGCTTTCTTT.

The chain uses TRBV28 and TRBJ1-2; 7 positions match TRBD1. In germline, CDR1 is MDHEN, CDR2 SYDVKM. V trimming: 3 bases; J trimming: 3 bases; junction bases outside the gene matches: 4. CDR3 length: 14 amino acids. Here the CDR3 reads CASSFGRGDYGYTF. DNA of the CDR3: TGTGCCAGCAGTTTCGGCAGGGGGGACTATGGCTACACCTTC.

The CDR3 region has the DNA TGTGCCAGCAGCCAAAGAGATTACGAGCAGTACTTC. Its protein is CASSQRDYEQYF. The rearrangement uses TRBV3-1 (or the pseudogene TRBV3-2) and TRBJ2-7; D is ambiguous. Between the trimmed V and J ends, which lost 2 bases and 4 bases, there was a span of 6 bases. The CDR3 has 12 residues. Germline V gives CDR1 LGHDT, CDR2 YNNKEL (reference sequence).

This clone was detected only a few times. The CDR3 is CANPAGGAPETQYF. In DNA form, the CDR3 reads TGTGCCAATCCAGCGGGTGGGGCCCCAGAGACCCAGTACTTC. The rearrangement uses TRBV2 and TRBJ2-5; a weak D match, TRBD2 (6 bases). This CDR3 has 14 residues. The germline V and J ends were trimmed by 10 bases and 4 bases, with 19 bases remaining between them. Germline assignment: CDR1 SNHLY and CDR2 FYNNEI.

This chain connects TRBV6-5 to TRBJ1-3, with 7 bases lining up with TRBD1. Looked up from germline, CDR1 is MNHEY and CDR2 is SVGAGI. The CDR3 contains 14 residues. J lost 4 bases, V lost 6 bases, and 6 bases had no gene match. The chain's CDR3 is CASRKGAGGNTIYF. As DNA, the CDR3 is TGTGCCAGCAGGAAGGGGGCTGGCGGAAACACCATATATTTT.

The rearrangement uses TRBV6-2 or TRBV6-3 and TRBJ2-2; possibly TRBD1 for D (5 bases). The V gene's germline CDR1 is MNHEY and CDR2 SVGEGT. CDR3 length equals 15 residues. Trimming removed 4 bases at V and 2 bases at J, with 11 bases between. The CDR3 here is CASSWTPVNTGELFF. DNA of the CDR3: TGTGCCAGCAGTTGGACACCGGTCAACACCGGGGAGCTGTTTTTT.

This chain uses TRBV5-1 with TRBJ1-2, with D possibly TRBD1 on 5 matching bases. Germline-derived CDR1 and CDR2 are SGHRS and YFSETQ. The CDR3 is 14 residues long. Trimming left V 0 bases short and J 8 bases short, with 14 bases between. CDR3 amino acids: CASSLDIIKGGYTF. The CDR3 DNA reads TGCGCCAGCAGCTTGGACATTATAAAGGGGGGCTACACCTTC.

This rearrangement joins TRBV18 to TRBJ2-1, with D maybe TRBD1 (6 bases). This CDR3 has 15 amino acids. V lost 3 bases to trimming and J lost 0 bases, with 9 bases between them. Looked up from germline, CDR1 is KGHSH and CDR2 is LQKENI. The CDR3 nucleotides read TGTGCCAGCTCACCGGGGGCCAGCTCCTACAATGAGCAGTTCTTC. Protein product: CASSPGASSYNEQFF.

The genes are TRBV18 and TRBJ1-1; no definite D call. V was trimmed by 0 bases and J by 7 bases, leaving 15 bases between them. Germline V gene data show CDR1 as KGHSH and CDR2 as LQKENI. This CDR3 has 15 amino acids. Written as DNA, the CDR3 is TGTGCCAGCTCACCACCAAATTCTGGAGGGAGTGAAGCTTTCTTT. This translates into CASSPPNSGGSEAFF.